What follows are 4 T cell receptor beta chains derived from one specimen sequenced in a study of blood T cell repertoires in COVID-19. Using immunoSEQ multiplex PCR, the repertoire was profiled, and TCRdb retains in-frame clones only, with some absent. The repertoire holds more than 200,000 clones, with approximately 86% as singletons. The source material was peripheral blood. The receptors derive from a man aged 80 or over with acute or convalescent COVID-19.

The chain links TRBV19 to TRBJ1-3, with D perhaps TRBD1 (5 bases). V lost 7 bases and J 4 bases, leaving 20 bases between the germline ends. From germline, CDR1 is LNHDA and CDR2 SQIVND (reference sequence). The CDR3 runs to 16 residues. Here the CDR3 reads CASTSPRGGVGNTIYF. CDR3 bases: TGTGCCAGTACCTCTCCTCGCGGGGGAGTAGGAAACACCATATATTTT.

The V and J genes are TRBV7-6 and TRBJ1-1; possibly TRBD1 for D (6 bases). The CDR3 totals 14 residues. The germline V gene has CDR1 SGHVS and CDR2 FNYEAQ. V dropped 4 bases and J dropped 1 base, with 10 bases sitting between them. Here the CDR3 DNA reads TGTGCCAGCAGCTCGGGGGGGCCGAACACTGAAGCTTTCTTT. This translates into CASSSGGPNTEAFF.

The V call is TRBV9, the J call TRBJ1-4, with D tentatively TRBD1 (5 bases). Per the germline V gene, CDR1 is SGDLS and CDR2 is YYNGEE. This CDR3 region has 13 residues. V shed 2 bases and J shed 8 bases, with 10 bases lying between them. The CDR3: CASSVSGLEKLFF. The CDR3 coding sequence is TGTGCCAGCAGCGTCTCAGGGCTGGAAAAACTGTTTTTT.

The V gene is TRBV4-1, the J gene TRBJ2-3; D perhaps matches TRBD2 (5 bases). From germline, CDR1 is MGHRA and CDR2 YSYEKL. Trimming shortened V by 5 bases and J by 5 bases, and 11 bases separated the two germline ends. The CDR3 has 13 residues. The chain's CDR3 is CASSKGRGDTQYF. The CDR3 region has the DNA TGCGCCAGCAGCAAAGGGAGAGGAGATACGCAGTATTTT.